This TCR beta chain was identified during a study of T cells in Graves' hyperthyroidism and ophthalmopathy. TCR beta CDR3 regions were amplified from RNA transcripts. Using the HTBI primer set, a first-round RT-PCR was run on the TCR CDR3. TCRdb reprocessed the multiplex PCR reads with MiXCR, giving one entry per CDR3 protein. The table shows about 840,000 distinct CDR3 sequences, with 38% occurring only once. V lost 1 base, J lost 0 bases, and 3 bases stayed unmatched. This CDR3 contains 14 residues. The germline V gene encodes CDR1 GTSNPN and CDR2 SVGIG (reference sequence). Material for sequencing was blood. V is TRBV30 and J is TRBJ2-7, with TRBD2 matching 7 bases. This receptor was identified in a man in his late teens or twenties with Graves' hyperthyroidism. The CDR3 here is CAWSDGGSSYEQYF. Here the CDR3 DNA reads TGTGCCTGGAGTGACGGCGGGAGCTCCTACGAGCAGTACTTC.